A single TCR beta chain is shown here with its context. Its specificity is unknown. This sample was included in a study of cytomegalovirus exposure and HLA in healthy donors. In the PCR, 60 Vbeta and 13 Jbeta primers were used. Using immunoSEQ multiplex PCR, the repertoire was profiled, and TCRdb retains in-frame clones only, with some absent. Of roughly 140,000 clones detected, around 74% appear once; the ten largest clones hold 5% to 6.5%. Each donor was nominally healthy when sampled (though unrecorded immune exposures were likely). CDR1 is DFQATT and CDR2 is SNEGSKA in the germline V gene (reference sequence). Trimming shortened V by 0 bases and J by 7 bases, and 6 bases separated the two germline ends. The CDR3 has 11 residues. Study outcomes and limitations: Likely technical artifact: a cluster of highly shared sequence variants. It was assumed in the presence/absence analyses that sequencing depth was roughly uniform across donors. Relative to equally common others, HLA-associated TCR beta chains showed greater clonal expansion in a later analysis.

Sequenced: PBMCs. The chain joins TRBV20-1 to TRBJ1-1, with D unclear. The TCR was taken from a man in his fifties or sixties in good health and CMV-seropositive. The CDR3 region has the DNA TGCAGTGCTAGAGATCCAGATGAAGCTTTCTTT. Translating gives CSARDPDEAFF.